This entry features one T cell receptor (beta chain) sequence. As yet, its antigen is unknown. Using immunoSEQ multiplex PCR, the repertoire was profiled, and TCRdb retains in-frame clones only, with some absent. The table has approximately 9,700 clones, roughly 78% seen once. CDR1 is SGHRS, CDR2 YFSETQ, per germline. The ends were cut back, 9 bases at V and 0 bases at J, with 16 bases in the middle. This CDR3 has 15 amino acids. The source of the sample is a study of tumor-infiltrating lymphocytes in localized non-small cell lung cancer. Study as a whole: Patients included smokers and never-smokers with various histologies, some sampled after neoadjuvant chemotherapy. Overall study findings and caveats: No link was found between tumor T-cell fraction and recurrence-free survival. Higher tumor T cell infiltration than in uninvolved lung was supported by TCRbeta sequencing. T-cell fraction did not differ between immunotypes IM1 and IM2.

Sequenced sample: lung tumor tissue. The chain joins TRBV5-1 to TRBJ2-1, with a weak D call TRBD2 (5 bases). The TCR sequence derives from a human donor with non-small cell lung cancer. The CDR3 spells CATQAGGNSYNEQFF. The CDR3 DNA is TGCGCCACCCAAGCTGGAGGTAACTCCTACAATGAGCAGTTCTTC.